The source of this T cell receptor (beta chain) is a study of shared clonotypes between healthy human individuals. This CDR3 comprises 10 residues. Germline V gives CDR1 LNHDA, CDR2 SQIVND (reference sequence). Between the trimmed V and J ends, which lost 10 bases and 7 bases, there was a span of 8 bases. Study-level findings and limits: It was observed that 4% to 6% of naive CD4 clonotypes were shared across several donors. The sampled material consisted only of blood, and tissue repertoires are likely to differ. Compared with clonotypes that all four donors shared, non-shared clonotypes had lower generation probabilities.

This clone was picked up a small number of times. Its antigen is as yet unknown. The authors' processing: Sequence data from immunoSEQ were junction-only and lacked quality scores; consequently, filtering differed. This table comes from immunoSEQ multiplex PCR, and its TCRdb copy is limited to in-frame clones, with some not included. V and J calls and clone size are given by that table; D and trimming were obtained from the DNA. The sample carries under 750,000 clones, 72% recorded once. The origin of this receptor is a young woman in good health. The gene calls are TRBV19 and TRBJ1-5, with unresolved D. The sample was memory CD4+ T cells sorted from blood. Indicated subset: CD45RA-negative fraction. The CDR3 is CATTRQPQHF. CDR3 DNA: TGTGCCACGACGCGACAGCCCCAGCATTTT.